The 21 T cell receptor beta chains in this list originate from one sample, sequenced in a study of T cell responses to AZD1222 COVID-19 vaccine. Data came from immunoSEQ multiplex PCR; TCRdb stores just in-frame clones and leaves some out. The sample has tens of thousands of clones; 65% to 80% are singletons. The source was peripheral blood, collected 28 days after the second dose of the MenACWY control vaccine. Source of these receptors: an adult who received the MenACWY meningococcal vaccine as a control.

The chain joins TRBV4-3 to TRBJ1-2; no reliable D call. Germline CDR1 reads LGHNA; CDR2 reads YSLEER. The CDR3 contains 15 residues. Trimming took off 0 bases at V and 8 bases at J, with 16 bases between the two ends. The CDR3 sequence: CASSQDHTVRAGYTF. The CDR3 DNA reads TGCGCCAGCAGCCAAGATCACACAGTTCGGGCCGGCTACACCTTC.

The rearrangement uses TRBV2 and TRBJ2-3; D is possibly TRBD1 or TRBD2 (5 bases each). The V end was cut by 8 bases, the J end by 2 bases, with 17 bases between. Germline V CDR1 and CDR2: SNHLY, FYNNEI. This CDR3 is built from 15 residues. CDR3 coding DNA: TGTGCCAGCCGAGGCCTCGGGGCTTACACAGATACGCAGTATTTT. Residues: CASRGLGAYTDTQYF.

The chain employs TRBV19 and TRBJ2-7, with D tentatively TRBD1 (6 bases). Germline CDR1 and CDR2: LNHDA and SQIVND (reference sequence). Trimming stripped 5 bases from V and 1 base from J, with 12 bases between. There are 14 residues in the CDR3. In DNA form, the CDR3 reads TGTGCCAGTAGTGTCGCAGGGGTTTCCTACGAGCAGTACTTC. Protein sequence: CASSVAGVSYEQYF.

As for this clone: One end of the junction does not line up with germline, which may come from a read error. The chain combines TRBV30 with TRBJ1-2, with D possibly being TRBD1 (5 bases). The CDR3 spans 12 residues. Germline V gene lookup returns CDR1 GTSNPN and CDR2 SVGIG (reference sequence). CDR3 in DNA: TGTGCCTGGAGTAGGGCCACAAGGCCGGGGGTTTTC. Protein sequence: CAWSRATRPGVF.

The chain combines TRBV28 with TRBJ1-6; a possible D gene is TRBD1 (6 bases). CDR3 length: 17 amino acids. The germline V gene has CDR1 MDHEN and CDR2 SYDVKM. V was shortened by 6 bases and J by 5 bases, with 20 bases between the two germline ends. CDR3: CASSLLRGGIHNSPLHF. Written as DNA, the CDR3 is TGTGCCAGCAGCCTCCTCAGGGGTGGGATACATAATTCACCCCTCCACTTT.

The chain uses TRBV29-1 and TRBJ2-7, with D possibly TRBD2 on 6 matching bases. The CDR3 is made up of 13 amino acids. Per the germline V gene, CDR1 is SQVTM and CDR2 is ANQGSEA. V lost 4 bases and J 6 bases, leaving 16 bases between the germline ends. The CDR3 here is CSVGRGAGSEQYF. In DNA form, the CDR3 reads TGCAGCGTTGGAAGGGGCGCGGGGAGCGAGCAGTACTTC.

The V and J genes are TRBV10-3 and TRBJ2-2; the D is unclear. Trimming took 6 bases from V and 1 from J, leaving 9 bases between them. CDR3 length: 14 amino acids. Germline lookup yields CDR1 ENHRY and CDR2 SYGVKD. This CDR3 reads CAISREKNTGELFF. The DNA of the CDR3 is TGTGCCATCAGCCGAGAGAAGAACACCGGGGAGCTGTTTTTT.

CDR3 nucleotides: TGCGCCAGCAGCCACATCCTGGGGGGGGAACTACAGCCCCAGCATTTT. Residues: CASSHILGGELQPQHF. The rearrangement uses TRBV4-1 and TRBJ1-5, with TRBD1 as a possible D gene (5 bases). Trimming removed 3 bases at V and 7 bases at J, with 19 bases between. The CDR3 has 16 residues. CDR1 is MGHRA and CDR2 is YSYEKL in the germline V gene.

This rearrangement joins TRBV29-1 to TRBJ1-5, with 7 bases matching TRBD1. V was pared by 4 bases and J by 7 bases, with 7 bases of the junction left unmatched. Germline lookup yields CDR1 SQVTM and CDR2 ANQGSEA. The CDR3 spans 13 residues. CDR3 protein: CSVGGGQGQPQHF. The CDR3 coding sequence is TGCAGCGTTGGAGGGGGCCAAGGGCAGCCCCAGCATTTT.

In this sample, this clone turned up a few times. This CDR3 is CASSQRPLAAPTRELFF. CDR3 coding DNA: TGTGCCAGCAGCCAAAGGCCTCTAGCGGCCCCTACCAGGGAGCTGTTTTTT. The V call is TRBV3-1 (or the pseudogene TRBV3-2), the J call TRBJ2-2, with 7 nucleotides matching TRBD2. CDR3 length: 17 amino acids. Per the germline V gene, CDR1 is LGHDT and CDR2 is YNNKEL (reference sequence). Trimming at V came to 2 bases and at J to 9 bases, leaving 15 bases not matched to a gene.

The chain is built from TRBV19 and TRBJ2-7; maybe TRBD2 (6 bases). The CDR3 extends over 15 amino acids. V shed 3 bases and J shed 2 bases, with 14 bases lying between them. The germline CDR1 and CDR2 sequences are LNHDA and SQIVND (reference sequence). The CDR3 region is CASSMQGGGAYEQYF. The CDR3 DNA is TGTGCCAGTAGTATGCAGGGAGGAGGGGCCTACGAGCAGTACTTC.

This clone has just a few counts. The chain joins TRBV27 to TRBJ2-1, with 15 bases lining up with TRBD2. The CDR3 extends over 14 amino acids. Per the germline V gene, CDR1 is MNHEY and CDR2 is SMNVEV (reference sequence). V shed 6 bases, J shed 9 bases, and the junction held 3 bases outside the gene matches. As DNA, the CDR3 is TGTGCCAGCAGGGGACTAGCGGGGGGTTTTGAGCAGTTCTTC. Translation gives CASRGLAGGFEQFF.

The gene calls are TRBV7-9 and TRBJ2-7; TRBD2 matches at 7 bases. Germline V CDR1 and CDR2: SEHNR, FQNEAQ (reference sequence). The CDR3 is 16 amino acids. After removal of 4 bases from V and 0 bases from J, the junction contained 9 bases not matched to a gene. The CDR3 DNA reads TGTGCCAGCAGCTCTGAAGCGGGGAAGAGCTCCTACGAGCAGTACTTC. Protein sequence: CASSSEAGKSSYEQYF.

To note about this clone: Since the CDR3 does not end with the conserved phenylalanine or tryptophan, this likely comes from a read error. The limits of the CDR3 on the DNA are not certain, so only TCRdb's listed CDR3 is given. The chain employs TRBV7-2 and TRBJ1-2; the D call in the table, TRBD1, was not verified against the DNA. Germline assignment: CDR1 SGHTA and CDR2 FQGNSA. Termini included, the CDR3 measures 13 amino acids. CDR3 in amino acids: CASSSLGNTDSVY.

V is TRBV19 and J is TRBJ1-5; 7 nucleotides agree with TRBD1. The V gene's germline CDR1 is LNHDA and CDR2 SQIVND (reference sequence). The CDR3 runs to 16 residues. V gave up 4 bases and J gave up 7 bases; unmatched junction bases: 13. CDR3 sequence reads: CASSKHDRAGWQPQHF. In DNA form, the CDR3 reads TGTGCCAGTAGTAAGCATGACAGGGCGGGGTGGCAGCCCCAGCATTTT.

This clone came up a few times. The V call is TRBV2, the J call TRBJ1-2; D ambiguous. The CDR3 is 13 amino acids. In germline, CDR1 is SNHLY, CDR2 FYNNEI. V lost 4 bases and J 2 bases, leaving 8 bases between the germline ends. CDR3 in amino acids: CASSGSGNYGYTF. CDR3 in DNA: TGTGCCAGCAGTGGGTCAGGAAACTATGGCTACACCTTC.

This chain joins TRBV5-1 and TRBJ1-1; D gene ambiguous. The CDR3 contains 14 residues. V was clipped by 0 bases and J by 4 bases, with 10 bases between them. Germline V gene lookup returns CDR1 SGHRS and CDR2 YFSETQ. The CDR3 sequence: CASSLVSPGTEAFF. In nucleotides, the CDR3 is TGCGCCAGCAGCTTGGTAAGTCCAGGCACTGAAGCTTTCTTT.

V is TRBV2 and J is TRBJ2-5, with 7 bases aligning to TRBD1. This CDR3 region has 13 residues. CDR1 is SNHLY, CDR2 FYNNEI, per germline. V dropped 10 bases and J dropped 5; count of bases not matched to a gene: 10. CDR3 DNA sequence: TGTGCCATCGGACAGGAGGATTCGGAGACCCAGTACTTC. It yields the protein CAIGQEDSETQYF. The full variable domain, with the rest looked up from reference TRBV2 and TRBJ2-5, is EPEVTQTPSHQVTQMGQEVILRCVPISNHLYFYWYRQILGQKVEFLVSFYNNEISEKSEIFDDQFSVERPDGSNFTLKIRSTKLEDSAMYFCAIGQEDSETQYFGPGTRLLVL.

The V call is TRBV9, the J call TRBJ2-4, with 11 positions matching TRBD2. The CDR3 is 15 amino acids. The V gene end was trimmed by 2 bases and the J gene end by 9 bases; junction bases not matched to a gene: 7. Germline V CDR1 and CDR2: SGDLS, YYNGEE. The chain's CDR3 is CASSVGLAGGGIQYF. The CDR3 region has the DNA TGTGCCAGCAGCGTGGGCCTAGCGGGAGGCGGCATTCAGTACTTC. The variable domain in full, completed from reference TRBV9 and TRBJ2-4, reads DSGVTQTPKHLITATGQRVTLRCSPRSGDLSVYWYQQSLDQGLQFLIQYYNGEERAKGNILERFSAQQFPDLHSELNLSSLELGDSALYFCASSVGLAGGGIQYFGAGTRLSVL.

The V and J genes are TRBV3-1 (or the pseudogene TRBV3-2) and TRBJ1-1; D remains ambiguous. Germline values: CDR1 LGHDT, CDR2 YNNKEL (reference sequence). This CDR3 has 14 residues. V was shortened by 2 bases and J by 5 bases, with 12 bases between the two germline ends. The CDR3: CASSQYLGATEAFF. The CDR3 DNA sequence: TGTGCCAGCAGCCAATATTTAGGTGCGACTGAAGCTTTCTTT.

A few counts support this clone. The chain couples TRBV5-4 to TRBJ1-2; D unresolved. From germline, CDR1 is SGHNT and CDR2 YYREEE (reference sequence). CDR3 length: 12 residues. Trimming left V 3 bases short and J 7 bases short, with 10 bases between. DNA of the CDR3: TGTGCCAGCAGCTCAACCGGATTTGGCTACACCTTC. It encodes CASSSTGFGYTF.